The 24 T cell receptor beta chains below come from one sample, sequenced in a study of OX40 agonist ivuxolimab in advanced cancers. Only in-frame clones appear in the TCRdb table, and some are missing; sequencing was by immunoSEQ multiplex PCR. The repertoire holds about 160,000 clones, 85% to 95% seen once, with under 0.4% in the top ten. Sequences were derived from CD4+ or CD8+ T cells sorted from blood, sampled in a trial of the OX40 agonist ivuxolimab. These receptor sequences come from an adult with an advanced solid tumor such as melanoma, head and neck, liver or kidney cancer.

This chain joins TRBV5-1 and TRBJ2-5, with D possibly matching TRBD2 (5 bases). The CDR3 runs 13 residues. CDR1 is SGHRS and CDR2 is YFSETQ in the germline V gene. Trimming took 7 bases from V and 1 from J, leaving 11 bases between them. DNA for the CDR3: TGCGCCAGCGGTAGAGGGTCCCAAGAGACCCAGTACTTC. It encodes CASGRGSQETQYF.

The CDR3 reads CASSLYQGASEKLFF. DNA of the CDR3: TGTGCCAGCAGCTTGTACCAGGGGGCAAGTGAAAAACTGTTTTTT. The chain uses TRBV5-4 and TRBJ1-4; 8 positions agree with TRBD1. CDR1 is SGHNT and CDR2 is YYREEE in the germline V gene (reference sequence). The CDR3 runs to 15 residues. Trimming removed 1 base from V and 7 bases from J; junction bases left unmatched: 6. Full variable domain (remainder filled in from reference TRBV5-4 and TRBJ1-4): ETGVTQSPTHLIKTRGQQVTLRCSSQSGHNTVSWYQQALGQGPQFIFQYYREEENGRGNFPPRFSGLQFPNYSSELNVNALELDDSALYLCASSLYQGASEKLFFGSGTQLSVL.

This rearrangement joins TRBV19 to TRBJ2-7; the D is unclear. Per the germline V gene, CDR1 is LNHDA and CDR2 is SQIVND (reference sequence). CDR3 length equals 12 residues. V dropped 5 bases and J dropped 4 bases, with 9 bases sitting between them. The CDR3 DNA reads as TGTGCCAGTAGTGAAGCCGGGTACGAGCAGTACTTC. This sequence encodes CASSEAGYEQYF.

The genes are TRBV6-6 and TRBJ2-3, with D unresolved. The CDR3 runs 13 residues. Germline CDR1 reads MNHNY; CDR2 reads SVGAGI (reference sequence). The germline V and J ends were trimmed by 5 bases and 0 bases, with 6 bases remaining between them. The CDR3 region is CASSRVSTDTQYF. CDR3 DNA: TGTGCCAGCAGTCGAGTTAGCACAGATACGCAGTATTTT.

This CDR3 is CASNKGSSPLHF. As DNA, the CDR3 is TGTGCCAGCAACAAAGGGAGCTCACCCCTCCACTTT. The chain links TRBV14 to TRBJ1-6; D is ambiguous. From germline, CDR1 is SGHDN and CDR2 FVKESK. This CDR3 spans 12 amino acids. Trimming left V 7 bases short and J 10 bases short, with 11 bases between.

The CDR3: CASSEKGFGQGSYGYTF. The CDR3, as DNA: TGTGCCAGCAGTGAAAAGGGGTTTGGACAGGGGTCCTATGGCTACACCTTC. The chain is built from TRBV6-1 and TRBJ1-2; 9 bases are shared with TRBD1. The CDR3 loop spans 17 amino acids. The V and J ends lost 2 bases and 4 bases, in that order; junction bases with no gene match: 11. Germline V CDR1 and CDR2: MNHNS, SASEGT.

The chain carries TRBV9 and TRBJ2-3; TRBD2 agrees at 7 bases. V lost 4 bases, J lost 0 bases, and 11 bases stayed unmatched. Germline CDR1 and CDR2: SGDLS and YYNGEE. The CDR3 runs 17 residues. The CDR3 region is CASSFLGAGRSTDTQYF. CDR3 nucleotide sequence: TGTGCCAGCAGCTTCCTTGGCGCCGGGAGGAGCACAGATACGCAGTATTTT.

The chain has TRBV4-1 and TRBJ2-2; D is ambiguous. Trimming shortened V by 3 bases and J by 1 base, and 15 bases separated the two germline ends. This CDR3 region has 17 residues. Germline V gene lookup returns CDR1 MGHRA and CDR2 YSYEKL. CDR3 DNA: TGCGCCAGCAGCCACATAGTGGTCCGAGGGAACACCGGGGAGCTGTTTTTT. Residues: CASSHIVVRGNTGELFF.

This chain joins TRBV7-2 and TRBJ2-2; 9 nucleotides match TRBD1. Germline trimming cut 1 base from V and 9 bases from J; bases unmatched to any gene: 6. The CDR3 has 15 residues. Germline V gives CDR1 SGHTA, CDR2 FQGNSA. CDR3 bases: TGTGCCAGCAGCTTAGAAACAGGGGGCGGGCGGGAGCTGTTTTTT. Amino acid sequence: CASSLETGGGRELFF.

This clone was seen only once. The rearrangement joins TRBV18 to TRBJ2-7, with D possibly called TRBD1 or TRBD2 (5 bases each). Germline V gene data show CDR1 as KGHSH and CDR2 as LQKENI. Deletions cut 2 bases from V and 3 bases from J, with 14 bases between. The CDR3 runs 15 residues. The CDR3: CASSPGAGIVYEQYF. In DNA form, the CDR3 reads TGTGCCAGCTCACCAGGGGCCGGGATCGTCTACGAGCAGTACTTC.

The chain links TRBV18 to TRBJ1-1; D gene unclear. V was shortened by 2 bases and J by 1 base, with 11 bases between the two germline ends. From germline, CDR1 is KGHSH and CDR2 LQKENI. This CDR3 region has 15 residues. The DNA of the CDR3 is TGTGCCAGCTCACCATCCCAAGTCAAGAACACTGAAGCTTTCTTT. Its translation: CASSPSQVKNTEAFF.

This clone was seen only once. The V gene is TRBV7-3, the J gene TRBJ2-1; the match to TRBD1 covers 10 bases. Germline V gives CDR1 SGHTA, CDR2 FQGTGA. Losses at the gene ends were 5 bases for V and 8 bases for J; bases not matched to a gene: 12. This CDR3 region has 16 residues. The CDR3 DNA reads as TGTGCCAGCAGCGTCCAGCCCGGGACAGGGGTCGATGAGCAGTTCTTC. It yields the protein CASSVQPGTGVDEQFF. The full variable domain, completed using reference TRBV7-3 and TRBJ2-1, is GAGVSQTPSNKVTEKGKYVELRCDPISGHTALYWYRQSLGQGPEFLIYFQGTGAADDSGLPNDRFFAVRPEGSVSTLKIQRTERGDSAVYLCASSVQPGTGVDEQFFGPGTRLTVL.

This chain connects TRBV11-2 to TRBJ1-1, with 9 nucleotides matching TRBD1. The V and J ends lost 0 bases and 7 bases, in that order; junction bases with no gene match: 9. The germline gives CDR1 SGHAT, CDR2 FQNNGV. The CDR3 sequence is 16 residues long. CDR3 residues: CASSLDRGWDRDEAFF. The CDR3 nucleotides read TGTGCCAGCAGCTTAGATCGGGGGTGGGACAGGGATGAAGCTTTCTTT.

The rearrangement uses TRBV7-3 and TRBJ2-3; TRBD2 aligns across 10 bases. Germline V lookup: CDR1 SGHTA, CDR2 FQGTGA. The CDR3 has 20 residues. The trim removed 4 bases at V and 1 base at J, leaving 17 bases unmatched. Here the CDR3 DNA reads TGTGCCAGCAGCTCCACCCTAGCGGGAGAGGTGCATTATGGCACAGATACGCAGTATTTT. This translates into CASSSTLAGEVHYGTDTQYF.

This clone was found once. The J gene is TRBJ2-7, the V gene TRBV19, with D hard to call. Trimming stripped 2 bases from V and 7 bases from J, with 30 bases between. The CDR3 covers 19 residues. Germline CDR1 and CDR2: LNHDA and SQIVND (reference sequence). The CDR3 bases are TGTGCCAGTAGTATAATTGCCGGTGGGCCTAACCCGAAGAGGAGTGAGCAGTACTTC. Translating it yields CASSIIAGGPNPKRSEQYF.

This chain joins TRBV7-8 and TRBJ2-4; D call uncertain. Germline V CDR1 and CDR2: SGHVS, FQNEAQ. The CDR3 spans 13 residues. Trimming left V 1 base short and J 4 bases short, with 5 bases between. DNA of the CDR3: TGTGCCAGCAGCTTAGACCGTAAAAACATTCAGTACTTC. This codes for CASSLDRKNIQYF.

The rearrangement uses TRBV11-2 and TRBJ2-4; D not certain. The CDR3 loop spans 12 amino acids. The germline CDR1 and CDR2 sequences are SGHAT and FQNNGV. The V gene lost 5 bases and the J gene lost 2 bases, with 4 bases spanning the gap. CDR3 coding DNA: TGTGCCAGCAGCCTCACCAAAAACATTCAGTACTTC. Protein sequence: CASSLTKNIQYF. Using reference TRBV11-2 and TRBJ2-4 for the parts outside the CDR3, the full variable domain is EAGVAQSPRYKIIEKRQSVAFWCNPISGHATLYWYQQILGQGPKLLIQFQNNGVVDDSQLPKDRFSAERLKGVDSTLKIQPAKLEDSAVYLCASSLTKNIQYFGAGTRLSVL.

V is TRBV7-6 and J is TRBJ2-5, with D possibly matching TRBD2 (5 bases). The CDR3 runs to 15 residues. CDR1 and CDR2 from the germline V gene are SGHVS and FNYEAQ. The V end lost 2 bases, the J end lost 3 bases, and 13 bases lay between the germline ends. Here the CDR3 DNA reads TGTGCCAGCAGCTTAAACGTGGGAGTAGAAGAGACCCAGTACTTC. It codes for CASSLNVGVEETQYF.

This chain uses TRBV7-9 with TRBJ2-4; TRBD1 aligns across 8 bases. Trimming removed 5 bases from V and 15 bases from J; junction bases left unmatched: 21. CDR1 is SEHNR, CDR2 FQNEAQ, per germline (reference sequence). The CDR3 has 16 amino acids. Here the CDR3 reads CASSPGSGQGARVWYF. The CDR3 DNA reads TGTGCCAGCAGCCCGGGATCCGGGCAGGGGGCGCGGGTTTGGTACTTC.

The gene calls are TRBV28 and TRBJ2-4, with D possibly being TRBD2 (5 bases). The CDR3 totals 15 residues. Deletions cut 6 bases from V and 5 bases from J, with 17 bases between. Germline lookup yields CDR1 MDHEN and CDR2 SYDVKM. The CDR3 spells CASSPRPGSQNIQYF. The CDR3 DNA sequence: TGTGCCAGCAGCCCCCGGCCGGGGTCCCAAAACATTCAGTACTTC.

V gene TRBV5-1 combines with J gene TRBJ2-1; D is perhaps TRBD2 (5 bases). The ends were cut back, 2 bases at V and 1 base at J, with 10 bases in the middle. This CDR3 comprises 15 residues. Germline assignment: CDR1 SGHRS and CDR2 YFSETQ. The CDR3 region is CASSFLEGSYNEQFF. The CDR3 DNA follows: TGCGCCAGCAGCTTCCTTGAGGGTTCCTACAATGAGCAGTTCTTC.

J is TRBJ1-4 and V is TRBV7-9; 8 nucleotides agree with TRBD1. The V gene's germline CDR1 is SEHNR and CDR2 FQNEAQ (reference sequence). This CDR3 has 15 residues. J lost 5 bases, V lost 5 bases, and 7 bases had no gene match. CDR3 in amino acids: CASSQMGQANEKLFF. The CDR3 coding sequence is TGTGCCAGCAGCCAGATGGGACAGGCAAATGAAAAACTGTTTTTT.

This rearrangement joins TRBV9 to TRBJ2-7; D uncertain. The germline V and J ends were trimmed by 4 bases and 3 bases, with 20 bases remaining between them. The CDR3 has 16 amino acids. Germline-derived CDR1 and CDR2 are SGDLS and YYNGEE. As DNA, the CDR3 is TGTGCCAGCAGCCCCTCCCTGGCGCGACCTCTCTACGAGCAGTACTTC. Translating it yields CASSPSLARPLYEQYF. The complete variable domain, with remaining parts taken from reference TRBV9 and TRBJ2-7, reads DSGVTQTPKHLITATGQRVTLRCSPRSGDLSVYWYQQSLDQGLQFLIQYYNGEERAKGNILERFSAQQFPDLHSELNLSSLELGDSALYFCASSPSLARPLYEQYFGPGTRLTVT.

This chain joins TRBV4-3 and TRBJ2-7; D uncertain. V lost 4 bases and J lost 3, with 16 bases in between. Germline V CDR1 and CDR2: LGHNA, YSLEER. The CDR3 totals 15 residues. The CDR3 DNA follows: TGCGCCAGCAGCCCCTATGTGACTGGGGTCTACGAGCAGTACTTC. This sequence encodes CASSPYVTGVYEQYF.